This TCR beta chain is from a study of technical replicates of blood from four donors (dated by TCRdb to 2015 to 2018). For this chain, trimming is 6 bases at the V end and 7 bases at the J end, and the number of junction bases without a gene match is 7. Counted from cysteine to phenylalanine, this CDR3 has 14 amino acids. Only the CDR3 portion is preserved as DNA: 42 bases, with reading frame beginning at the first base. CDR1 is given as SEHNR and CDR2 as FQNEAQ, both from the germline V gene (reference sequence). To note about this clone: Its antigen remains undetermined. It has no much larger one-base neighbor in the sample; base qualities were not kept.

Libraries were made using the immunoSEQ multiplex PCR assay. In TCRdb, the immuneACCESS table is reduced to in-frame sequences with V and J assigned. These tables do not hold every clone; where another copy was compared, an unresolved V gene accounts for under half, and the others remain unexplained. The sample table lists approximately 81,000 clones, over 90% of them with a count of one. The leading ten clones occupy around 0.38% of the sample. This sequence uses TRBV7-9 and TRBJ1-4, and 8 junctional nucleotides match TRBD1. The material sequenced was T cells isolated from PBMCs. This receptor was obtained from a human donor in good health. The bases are TGTGCCAGCAGATCGGACAGGGAGGGTGAAAAACTGTTTTTT. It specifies CASRSDREGEKLFF. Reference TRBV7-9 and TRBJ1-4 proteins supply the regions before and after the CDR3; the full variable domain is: DTGVSQNPRHKITKRGQNVTFRCDPISEHNRLYWYRQTLGQGPEFLTYFQNEAQLEKSRLLSDRFSAERPKGSFSTLEIQRTEQGDSAMYLCASRSDREGEKLFFGSGTQLSVL.